This T cell receptor beta chain came from a study of response to subunit inactivated influenza vaccine. Note on this clonotype: Its specificity is not known.

General study points: T cells newly recruited by each seasonal influenza vaccination are few, the authors suggested.

V shed 1 base, J shed 5 bases, and the junction held 4 bases outside the gene matches. CDR3 size: 15 residues. Germline V lookup: CDR1 SGHTA, CDR2 FQGNSA. MiXCR was run by TCRdb on the RT-PCR reads, yielding one entry per CDR3 protein. The data contain hundreds of thousands of distinct CDR3 sequences, approximately 7.7% of them singletons. The specimen was PBMCs from blood, collected less than 30 months after vaccination. The sequence was collected from a man aged 50 to 69 who received an inactivated influenza vaccine. The rearrangement joins TRBV7-2 to TRBJ2-7; 11 bases are shared with TRBD1. This chain's CDR3 is CASSLGRTGGHEQYF. The CDR3 bases are TGTGCCAGCAGCTTAGGACGGACAGGGGGCCACGAGCAGTACTTC.